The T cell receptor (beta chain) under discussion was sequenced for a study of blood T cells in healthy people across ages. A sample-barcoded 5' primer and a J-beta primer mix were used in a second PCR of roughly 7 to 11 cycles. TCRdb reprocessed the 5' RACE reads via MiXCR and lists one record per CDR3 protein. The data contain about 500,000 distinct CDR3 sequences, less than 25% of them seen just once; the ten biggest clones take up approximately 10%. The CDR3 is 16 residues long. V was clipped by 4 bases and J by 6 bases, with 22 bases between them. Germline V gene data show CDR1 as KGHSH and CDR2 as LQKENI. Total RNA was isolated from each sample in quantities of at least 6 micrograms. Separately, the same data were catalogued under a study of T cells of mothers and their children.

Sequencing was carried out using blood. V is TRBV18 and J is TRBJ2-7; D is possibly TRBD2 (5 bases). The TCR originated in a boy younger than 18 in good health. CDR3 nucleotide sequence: TGTGCCAGCTCACTACCAACGCGGGCGCTTGGACCCGAGCAGTACTTC. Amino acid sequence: CASSLPTRALGPEQYF.